The next 2 T cell receptor beta chains were all read from a single sample in a study of blood T cell repertoires in COVID-19. Produced via immunoSEQ multiplex PCR; TCRdb's table is partial and in-frame only. This table has approximately 200,000 clones, 86% appearing once. Sequenced sample: peripheral blood. These receptors were obtained from a woman aged 25 to 39 with active or convalescent COVID-19.

This chain joins TRBV19 and TRBJ1-5, with D hard to call. V was clipped by 5 bases and J by 5 bases, with 13 bases between them. The CDR3 has 14 residues. Germline V gene data show CDR1 as LNHDA and CDR2 as SQIVND (reference sequence). The CDR3 DNA is TGTGCCAGTAGTCCACAGACCCTTCATCAGCCCCAGCATTTT. Amino acids: CASSPQTLHQPQHF.

CDR3 sequence reads: CASSQDGGTQNTEAFF. Written as DNA, the CDR3 is TGTGCCAGCAGCCAAGATGGTGGGACACAGAACACTGAAGCTTTCTTT. The J gene is TRBJ1-1, the V gene TRBV3-1 (or the pseudogene TRBV3-2); D is possibly TRBD1 (6 bases). This CDR3 region has 16 residues. Germline lookup yields CDR1 LGHDT and CDR2 YNNKEL (reference sequence). V was trimmed by 0 bases and J by 1 base, leaving 12 bases between them.